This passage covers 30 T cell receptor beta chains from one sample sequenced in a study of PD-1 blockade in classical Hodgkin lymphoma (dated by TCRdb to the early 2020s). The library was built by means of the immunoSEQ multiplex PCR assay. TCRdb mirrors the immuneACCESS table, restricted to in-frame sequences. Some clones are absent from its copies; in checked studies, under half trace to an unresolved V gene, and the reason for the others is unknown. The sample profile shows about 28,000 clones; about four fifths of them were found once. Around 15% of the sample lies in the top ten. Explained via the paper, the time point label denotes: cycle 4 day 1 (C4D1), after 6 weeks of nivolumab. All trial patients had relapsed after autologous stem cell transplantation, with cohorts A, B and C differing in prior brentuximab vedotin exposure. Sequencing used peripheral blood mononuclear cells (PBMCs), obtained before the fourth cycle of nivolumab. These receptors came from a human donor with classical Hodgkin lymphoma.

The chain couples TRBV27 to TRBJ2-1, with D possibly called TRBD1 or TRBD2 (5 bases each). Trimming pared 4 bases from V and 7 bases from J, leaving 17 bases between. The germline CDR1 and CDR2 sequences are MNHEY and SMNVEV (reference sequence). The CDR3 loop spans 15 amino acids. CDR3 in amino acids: CASSSGPPRANEQFF. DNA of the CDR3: TGTGCCAGCAGTTCGGGGCCTCCCCGTGCGAATGAGCAGTTCTTC.

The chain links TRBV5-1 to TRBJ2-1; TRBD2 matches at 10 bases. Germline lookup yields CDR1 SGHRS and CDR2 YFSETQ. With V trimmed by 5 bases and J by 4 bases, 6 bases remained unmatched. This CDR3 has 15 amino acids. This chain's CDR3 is CASRGGSGRYNEQFF. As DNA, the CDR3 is TGCGCCAGCAGAGGTGGTAGCGGGAGGTACAATGAGCAGTTCTTC. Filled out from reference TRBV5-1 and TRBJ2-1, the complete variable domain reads KAGVTQTPRYLIKTRGQQVTLSCSPISGHRSVSWYQQTPGQGLQFLFEYFSETQRNKGNFPGRFSGRQFSNSRSEMNVSTLELGDSALYLCASRGGSGRYNEQFFGPGTRLTVL.

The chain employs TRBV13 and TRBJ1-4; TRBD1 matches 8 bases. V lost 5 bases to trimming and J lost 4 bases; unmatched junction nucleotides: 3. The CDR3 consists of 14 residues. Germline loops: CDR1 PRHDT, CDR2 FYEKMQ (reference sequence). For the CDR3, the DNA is TGTGCCAGCAGCATCGGACAGGGTAATGAAAAACTGTTTTTT. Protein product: CASSIGQGNEKLFF.

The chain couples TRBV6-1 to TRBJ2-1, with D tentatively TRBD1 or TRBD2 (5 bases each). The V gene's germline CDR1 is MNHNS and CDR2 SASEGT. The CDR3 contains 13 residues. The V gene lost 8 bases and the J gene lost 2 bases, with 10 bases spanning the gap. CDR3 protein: CASRDGPYNEQFF. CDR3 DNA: TGTGCCAGCCGGGACGGTCCCTACAATGAGCAGTTCTTC.

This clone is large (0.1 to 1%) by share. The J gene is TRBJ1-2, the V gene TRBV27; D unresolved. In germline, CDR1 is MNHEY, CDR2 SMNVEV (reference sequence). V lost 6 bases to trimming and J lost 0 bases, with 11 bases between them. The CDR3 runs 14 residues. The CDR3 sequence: CASRLSGANYGYTF. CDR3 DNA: TGTGCCAGCAGGCTTTCCGGTGCTAACTATGGCTACACCTTC.

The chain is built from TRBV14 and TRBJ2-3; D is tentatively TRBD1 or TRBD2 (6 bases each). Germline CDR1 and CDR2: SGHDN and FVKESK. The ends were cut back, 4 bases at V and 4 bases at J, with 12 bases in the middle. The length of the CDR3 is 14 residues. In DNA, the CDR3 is TGTGCCAGCAGCCTGACGGGGGCTGCAGATACGCAGTATTTT. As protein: CASSLTGAADTQYF. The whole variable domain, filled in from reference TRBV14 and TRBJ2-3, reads EAGVTQFPSHSVIEKGQTVTLRCDPISGHDNLYWYRRVMGKEIKFLLHFVKESKQDESGMPNNRFLAERTGGTYSTLKVQPAELEDSGVYFCASSLTGAADTQYFGPGTRLTVL.

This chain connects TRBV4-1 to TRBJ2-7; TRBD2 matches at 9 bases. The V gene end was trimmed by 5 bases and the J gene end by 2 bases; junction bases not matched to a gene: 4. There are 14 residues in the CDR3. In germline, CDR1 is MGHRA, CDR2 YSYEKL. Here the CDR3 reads CASSVLAGPYEQYF. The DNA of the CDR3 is TGCGCCAGCAGCGTTCTAGCGGGACCCTACGAGCAGTACTTC.

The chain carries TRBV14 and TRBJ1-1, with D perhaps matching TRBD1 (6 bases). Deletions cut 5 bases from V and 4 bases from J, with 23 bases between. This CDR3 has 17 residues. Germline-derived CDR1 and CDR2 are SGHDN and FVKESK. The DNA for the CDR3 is TGTGCCAGCAGCTCGGAGGGGGACGGGAGCTGGGGCACTGAAGCTTTCTTT. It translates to CASSSEGDGSWGTEAFF. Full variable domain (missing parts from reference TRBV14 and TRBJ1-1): EAGVTQFPSHSVIEKGQTVTLRCDPISGHDNLYWYRRVMGKEIKFLLHFVKESKQDESGMPNNRFLAERTGGTYSTLKVQPAELEDSGVYFCASSSEGDGSWGTEAFFGQGTRLTVV.

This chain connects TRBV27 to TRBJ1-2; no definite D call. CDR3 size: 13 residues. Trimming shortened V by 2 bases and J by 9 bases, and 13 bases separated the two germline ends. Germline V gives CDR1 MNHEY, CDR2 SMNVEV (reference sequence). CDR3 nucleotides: TGTGCCAGCAGTTTAAACGGGGTCCTGAGCTACACCTTC. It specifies CASSLNGVLSYTF.

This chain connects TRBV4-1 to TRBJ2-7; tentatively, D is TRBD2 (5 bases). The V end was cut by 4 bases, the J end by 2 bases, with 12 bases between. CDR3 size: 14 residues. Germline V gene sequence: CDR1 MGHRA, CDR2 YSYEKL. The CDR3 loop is CASSLRTGTYEQYF. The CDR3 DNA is TGCGCCAGCAGCCTGAGGACGGGAACCTACGAGCAGTACTTC.

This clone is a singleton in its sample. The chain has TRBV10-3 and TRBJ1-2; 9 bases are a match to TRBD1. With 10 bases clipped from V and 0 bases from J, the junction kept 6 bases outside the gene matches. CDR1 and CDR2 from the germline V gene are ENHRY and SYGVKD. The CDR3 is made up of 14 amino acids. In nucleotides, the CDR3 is TGTGCCACCAACCGGGACAGGGCTAACTATGGCTACACCTTC. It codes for CATNRDRANYGYTF.

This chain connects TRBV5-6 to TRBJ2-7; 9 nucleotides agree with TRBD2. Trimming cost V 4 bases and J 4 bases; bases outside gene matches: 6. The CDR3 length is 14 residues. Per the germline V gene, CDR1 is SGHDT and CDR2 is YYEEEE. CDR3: CASSGFSGSYEQYF. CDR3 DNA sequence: TGTGCCAGCAGCGGGTTTAGCGGGAGTTACGAGCAGTACTTC.

The CDR3 coding sequence is TGCAGTGCTACTTTAAATACGCAGTATTTT. It specifies CSATLNTQYF. The chain couples TRBV20-1 to TRBJ2-3; unclear D gene. V was pared by 4 bases and J by 7 bases, with 6 bases between. The germline V gene has CDR1 DFQATT and CDR2 SNEGSKA (reference sequence). The CDR3 has 10 residues.

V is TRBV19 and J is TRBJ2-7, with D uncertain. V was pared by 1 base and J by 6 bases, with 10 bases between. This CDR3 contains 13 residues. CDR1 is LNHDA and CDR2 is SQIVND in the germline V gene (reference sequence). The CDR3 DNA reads TGTGCCAGTAGTATAGGTAACGGCGGCGAGCAGTACTTC. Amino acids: CASSIGNGGEQYF.

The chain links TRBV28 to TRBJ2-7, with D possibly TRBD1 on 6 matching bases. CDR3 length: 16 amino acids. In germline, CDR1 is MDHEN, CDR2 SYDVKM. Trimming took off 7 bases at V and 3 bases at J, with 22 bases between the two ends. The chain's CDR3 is CASTPARGRFHYEQYF. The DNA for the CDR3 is TGTGCCAGCACCCCGGCCAGGGGTCGATTTCACTACGAGCAGTACTTC.

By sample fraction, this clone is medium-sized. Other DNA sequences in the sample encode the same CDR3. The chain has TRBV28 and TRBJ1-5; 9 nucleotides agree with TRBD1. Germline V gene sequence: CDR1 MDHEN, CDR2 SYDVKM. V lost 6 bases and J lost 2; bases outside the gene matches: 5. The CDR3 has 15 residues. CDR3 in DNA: TGTGCCAGCAGGCTGGGACAGGGAGGCAATCAGCCCCAGCATTTT. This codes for CASRLGQGGNQPQHF.

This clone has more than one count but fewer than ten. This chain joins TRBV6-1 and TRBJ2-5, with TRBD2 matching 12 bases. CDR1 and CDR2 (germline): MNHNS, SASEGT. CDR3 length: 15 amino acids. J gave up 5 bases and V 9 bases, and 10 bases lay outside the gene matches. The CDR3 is CASDLAGGPLETQYF. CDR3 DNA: TGTGCCAGTGACCTAGCGGGAGGGCCGCTGGAGACCCAGTACTTC.

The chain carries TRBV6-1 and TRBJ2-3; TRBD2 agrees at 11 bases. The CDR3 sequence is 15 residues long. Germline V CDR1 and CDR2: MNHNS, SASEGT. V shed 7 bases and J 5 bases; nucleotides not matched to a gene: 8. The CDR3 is CASTRGSGRGDTQYF. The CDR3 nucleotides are TGTGCCAGCACCCGGGGTAGCGGGAGGGGAGATACGCAGTATTTT.

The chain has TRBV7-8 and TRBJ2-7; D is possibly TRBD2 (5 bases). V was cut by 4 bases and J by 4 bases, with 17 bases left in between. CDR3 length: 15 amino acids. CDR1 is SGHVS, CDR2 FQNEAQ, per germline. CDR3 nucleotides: TGTGCCAGCAGCTATAGTCCGGGGATCGAGTACGAGCAGTACTTC. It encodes CASSYSPGIEYEQYF.

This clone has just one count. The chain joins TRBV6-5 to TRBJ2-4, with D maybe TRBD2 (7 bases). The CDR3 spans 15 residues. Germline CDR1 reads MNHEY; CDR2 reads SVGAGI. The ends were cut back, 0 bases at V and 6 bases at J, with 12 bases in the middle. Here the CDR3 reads CASSYSRGAGNIQYF. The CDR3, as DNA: TGTGCCAGCAGTTACTCTCGGGGGGCAGGAAACATTCAGTACTTC.

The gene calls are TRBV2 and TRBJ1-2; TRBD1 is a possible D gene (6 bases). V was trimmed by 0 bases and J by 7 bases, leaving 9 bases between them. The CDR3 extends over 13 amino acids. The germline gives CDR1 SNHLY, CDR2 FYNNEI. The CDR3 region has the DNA TGTGCCAGCAGTGAAGCAAAAGGGGGTGGCTACACCTTC. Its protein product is CASSEAKGGGYTF. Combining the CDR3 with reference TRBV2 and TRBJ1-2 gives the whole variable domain EPEVTQTPSHQVTQMGQEVILRCVPISNHLYFYWYRQILGQKVEFLVSFYNNEISEKSEIFDDQFSVERPDGSNFTLKIRSTKLEDSAMYFCASSEAKGGGYTFGSGTRLTVV.

This CDR3 is CASSEDPGLRQYF. In DNA form, the CDR3 reads TGCGCCAGCAGTGAGGACCCGGGACTACGCCAGTATTTT. The chain links TRBV10-2 to TRBJ2-3; 7 bases map to TRBD2. The V gene's germline CDR1 is WSHSY and CDR2 SAAADI. The V and J ends lost 2 bases and 12 bases, in that order; junction bases with no gene match: 8. The CDR3 length is 13 residues.

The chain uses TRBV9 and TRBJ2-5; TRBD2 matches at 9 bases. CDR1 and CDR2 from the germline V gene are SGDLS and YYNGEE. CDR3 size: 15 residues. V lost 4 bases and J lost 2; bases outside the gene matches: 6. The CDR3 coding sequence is TGTGCCAGCAGCCCACGGACTAGCGCACAAGAGACCCAGTACTTC. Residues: CASSPRTSAQETQYF.

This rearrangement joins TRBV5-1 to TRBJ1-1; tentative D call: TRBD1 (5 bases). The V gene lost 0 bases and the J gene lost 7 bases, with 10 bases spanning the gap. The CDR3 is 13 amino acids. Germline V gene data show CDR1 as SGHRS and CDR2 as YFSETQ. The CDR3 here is CASSLGPGGEAFF. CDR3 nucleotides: TGCGCCAGCAGCTTGGGACCCGGGGGTGAAGCTTTCTTT.

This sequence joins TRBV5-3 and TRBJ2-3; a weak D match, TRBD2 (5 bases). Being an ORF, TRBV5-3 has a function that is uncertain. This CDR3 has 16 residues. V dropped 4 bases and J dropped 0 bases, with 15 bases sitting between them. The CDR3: CARSASRAASTDTQYF. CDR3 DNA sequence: TGTGCCAGAAGCGCCTCAAGAGCGGCGAGCACAGATACGCAGTATTTT.

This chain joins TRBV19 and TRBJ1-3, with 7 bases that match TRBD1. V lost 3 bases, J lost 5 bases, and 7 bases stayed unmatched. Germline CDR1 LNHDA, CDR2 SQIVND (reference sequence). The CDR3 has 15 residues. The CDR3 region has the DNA TGTGCCAGTAGTATGTCGGGACAGCTGAGAAACACCATATATTTT. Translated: CASSMSGQLRNTIYF.

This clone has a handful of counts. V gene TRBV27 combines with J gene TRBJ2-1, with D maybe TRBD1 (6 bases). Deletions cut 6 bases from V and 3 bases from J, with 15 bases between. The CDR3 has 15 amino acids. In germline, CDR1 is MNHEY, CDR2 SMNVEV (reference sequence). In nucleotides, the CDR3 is TGTGCCAGCAGCTGGAGTGGGGACAACTACAATGAGCAGTTCTTC. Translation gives CASSWSGDNYNEQFF.

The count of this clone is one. DNA for the CDR3: TGTGCCAGCAGCTTAAGTGATCCCTACGAGCAGTACTTC. Translating gives CASSLSDPYEQYF. The rearrangement joins TRBV7-9 to TRBJ2-7; D gene uncertain. V was trimmed by 2 bases and J by 2 bases, leaving 7 bases between them. The length of the CDR3 is 13 residues. Germline V gene lookup returns CDR1 SEHNR and CDR2 FQNEAQ (reference sequence).

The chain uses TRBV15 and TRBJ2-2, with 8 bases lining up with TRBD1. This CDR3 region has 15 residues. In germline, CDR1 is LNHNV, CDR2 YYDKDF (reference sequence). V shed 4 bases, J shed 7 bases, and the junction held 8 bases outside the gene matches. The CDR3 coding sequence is TGTGCCACCAGCACCCCGGGACAGGACCTCGGGGAGCTGTTTTTT. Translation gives CATSTPGQDLGELFF. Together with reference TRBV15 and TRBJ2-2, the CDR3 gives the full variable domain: DAMVIQNPRYQVTQFGKPVTLSCSQTLNHNVMYWYQQKSSQAPKLLFHYYDKDFNNEADTPDNFQSRRPNTSFCFLDIRSPGLGDTAMYLCATSTPGQDLGELFFGEGSRLTVL.

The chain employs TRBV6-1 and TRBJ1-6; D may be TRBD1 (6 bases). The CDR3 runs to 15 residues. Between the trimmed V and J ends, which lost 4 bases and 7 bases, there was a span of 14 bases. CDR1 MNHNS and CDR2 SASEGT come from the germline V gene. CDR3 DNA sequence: TGTGCCAGCAGTGCAGGGACATCGCCAAATTCACCCCTCCACTTT. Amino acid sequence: CASSAGTSPNSPLHF.